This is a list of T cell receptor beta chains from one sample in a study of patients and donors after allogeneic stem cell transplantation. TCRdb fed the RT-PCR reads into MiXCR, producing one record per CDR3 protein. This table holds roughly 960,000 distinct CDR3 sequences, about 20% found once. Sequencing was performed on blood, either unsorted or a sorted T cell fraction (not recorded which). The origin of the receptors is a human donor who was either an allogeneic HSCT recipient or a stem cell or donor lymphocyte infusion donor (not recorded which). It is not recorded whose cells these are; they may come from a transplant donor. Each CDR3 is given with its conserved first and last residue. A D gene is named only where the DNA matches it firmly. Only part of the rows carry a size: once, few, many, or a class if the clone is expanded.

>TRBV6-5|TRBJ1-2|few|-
CASSYFGSNGYTF
TGTGCCAGCAGTTATTTTGGGTCGAATGGCTACACCTTC
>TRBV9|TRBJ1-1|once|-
CASSVDQTGHEAFF
TGTGCCAGCAGCGTAGATCAGACGGGTCACGAAGCTTTCTTT
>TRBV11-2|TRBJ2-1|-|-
CASSLSNLRRGDEQFF
TGTGCCAGCAGCTTATCAAACCTAAGGCGGGGCGATGAGCAGTTCTTC
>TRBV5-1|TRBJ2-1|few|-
CASRFDSSSYNEQFF
TGCGCCAGCAGGTTCGACTCTAGCTCCTACAATGAGCAGTTCTTC
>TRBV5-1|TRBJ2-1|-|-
CASSLEASERNEQFF
TGCGCCAGCAGCTTGGAGGCTAGCGAGCGCAATGAGCAGTTCTTC
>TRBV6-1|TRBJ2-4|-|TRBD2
CASMGREGKNIQYF
TGTGCCAGCATGGGTCGGGAGGGCAAAAACATTCAGTACTTC
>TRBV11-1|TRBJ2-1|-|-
CASSFPTTPLSSYNEQFF
TGTGCCAGCAGCTTTCCGACTACACCCTTAAGCTCCTACAATGAGCAGTTCTTC
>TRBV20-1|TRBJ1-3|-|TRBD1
CSVLPNRGLAGNTIYF
TGCAGTGTCCTACCTAACAGGGGGCTAGCCGGAAACACCATATATTTT
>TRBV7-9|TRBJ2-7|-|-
CASSFYRERPYEQYF
TGTGCCAGCAGCTTTTACCGGGAACGGCCCTACGAGCAGTACTTC
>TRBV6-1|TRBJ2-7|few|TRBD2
CASSEVVGGLYEQYF
TGTGCCAGCAGTGAAGTTGTGGGAGGGCTATACGAGCAGTACTTC
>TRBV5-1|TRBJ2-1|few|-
CASSPSYEQFF
TGCGCCAGCAGCCCATCATATGAGCAGTTCTTC
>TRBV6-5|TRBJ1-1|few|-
CASSRGQLEAFF
TGTGCCAGCAGCCGTGGACAGCTTGAAGCTTTCTTT
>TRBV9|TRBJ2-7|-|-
CASSVAAGKAYEQYF
TGTGCCAGCAGCGTAGCGGCAGGGAAGGCCTACGAGCAGTACTTC
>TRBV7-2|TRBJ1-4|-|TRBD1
CASSSDRGPNEKLFF
TGTGCCAGCAGCTCCGACAGGGGTCCTAATGAAAAACTGTTTTTT
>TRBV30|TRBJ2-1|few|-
CAWGPRDEQFF
TGTGCCTGGGGACCCAGAGATGAGCAGTTCTTC
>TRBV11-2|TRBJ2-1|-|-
CASGESYNEQFF
TGTGCCAGCGGGGAGTCCTACAATGAGCAGTTCTTC
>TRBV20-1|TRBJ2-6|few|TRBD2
CSARGGPGANVLTF
TGCAGTGCTCGGGGGGGCCCTGGGGCCAACGTCCTGACTTTC
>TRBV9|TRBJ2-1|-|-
CASSVGGNTYNEQFF
TGTGCCAGCAGCGTAGGAGGAAATACCTACAATGAGCAGTTCTTC
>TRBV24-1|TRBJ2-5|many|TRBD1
CATSPGQLTETQYF
TGTGCCACCAGTCCGGGACAGTTGACGGAGACCCAGTACTTC
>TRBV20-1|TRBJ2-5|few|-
CSARHQETQYF
TGCAGTGCTAGGCACCAAGAGACCCAGTACTTC
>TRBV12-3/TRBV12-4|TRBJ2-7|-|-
CASSLGMGRSSYEQYF
TGTGCCAGCAGTTTGGGTATGGGCAGAAGCTCCTACGAGCAGTACTTC
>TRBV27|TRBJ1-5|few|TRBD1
CASSPGTGGRRRVQPQHF
TGTGCCAGCAGCCCCGGGACAGGGGGCCGGAGGAGAGTTCAGCCCCAGCATTTT
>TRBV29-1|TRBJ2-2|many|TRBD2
CSVLAFNTGELFF
TGCAGCGTACTAGCGTTTAACACCGGGGAGCTGTTTTTT
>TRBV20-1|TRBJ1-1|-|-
CSARDVMGGRGNTEAFF
TGCAGTGCTAGAGATGTTATGGGGGGCAGGGGGAACACTGAAGCTTTCTTT
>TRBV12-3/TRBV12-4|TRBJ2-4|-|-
CASRGRGERMKNIQYF
TGTGCCAGCAGGGGGAGGGGGGAACGCATGAAAAACATTCAGTACTTC
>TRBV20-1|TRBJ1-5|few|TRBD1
CSAGQGETQPQHF
TGCAGTGCTGGACAGGGAGAGACGCAGCCCCAGCATTTT
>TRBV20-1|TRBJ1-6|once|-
CSASRALNSPLHF
TGCAGTGCTTCTAGGGCTTTAAATTCACCCCTCCACTTT
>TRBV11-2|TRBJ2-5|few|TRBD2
CASSSPRGRETQYF
TGTGCCAGCAGCTCGCCGCGGGGGAGAGAGACCCAGTACTTC
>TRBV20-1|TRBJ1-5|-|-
CSATKGTLEQPQHF
TGCAGTGCTACGAAGGGGACGCTTGAACAGCCCCAGCATTTT
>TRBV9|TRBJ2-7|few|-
CASSVGGVIYEQYF
TGTGCCAGCAGCGTAGGTGGGGTAATCTACGAGCAGTACTTC
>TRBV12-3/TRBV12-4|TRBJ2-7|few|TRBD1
CASSSDRVGEQYF
TGTGCCAGCAGCAGCGACAGGGTTGGCGAGCAGTACTTC
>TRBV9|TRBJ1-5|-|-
CASSVRSEGQPQHF
TGTGCCAGCAGCGTTCGGTCCGAAGGTCAGCCCCAGCATTTT
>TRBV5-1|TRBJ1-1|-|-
CASSLGRERSEAFF
TGCGCCAGCAGCTTGGGGCGGGAACGGAGTGAAGCTTTCTTT
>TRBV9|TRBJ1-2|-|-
CASSVSHLGYTF
TGTGCCAGCAGCGTCTCCCACCTTGGCTACACCTTC
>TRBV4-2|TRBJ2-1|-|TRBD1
CASSPGTGTGEIWFYNEQFF
TGTGCCAGCAGCCCGGGGACCGGGACAGGCGAAATTTGGTTCTACAATGAGCAGTTCTTC
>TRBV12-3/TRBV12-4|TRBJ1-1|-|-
CASSLSRGSTEAFF
TGTGCCAGCAGCCTATCACGAGGTAGTACTGAAGCTTTCTTT
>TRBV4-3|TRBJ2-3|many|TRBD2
CASSQDGQAGGTDTQYF
TGCGCCAGCAGCCAAGATGGTCAAGCGGGGGGCACAGATACGCAGTATTTT